This TCR beta chain was recovered during a study of PD-1 blockade in classical Hodgkin lymphoma. Relapse was seen in all patients after autologous stem cell transplantation, and brentuximab vedotin exposure was variable. The CDR3 contains 16 residues. Germline CDR1 and CDR2: SGHNT and YYREEE (reference sequence). The trim removed 4 bases at V and 10 bases at J, leaving 12 bases unmatched. Study-level points and caveats: Unlike CD8+ TCR diversity, which did not rise significantly by C4D1, CD4+ TCR diversity did.

As concerns this clone: Its antigen is unidentified.

Data came from immunoSEQ multiplex PCR; TCRdb stores just in-frame clones and leaves some out. The table has around 65,000 clones, approximately 88% seen once. The sample consisted of peripheral blood mononuclear cells (PBMCs), taken at baseline. The TCR originated in a human donor with classical Hodgkin lymphoma. The chain joins TRBV5-4 to TRBJ2-1, with 12 positions matching TRBD2. Written as DNA, the CDR3 is TGTGCCAGCAGCATTGAGGGACTAGCGGGCCGCATGGAGCAGTTCTTC. This gives the protein CASSIEGLAGRMEQFF.